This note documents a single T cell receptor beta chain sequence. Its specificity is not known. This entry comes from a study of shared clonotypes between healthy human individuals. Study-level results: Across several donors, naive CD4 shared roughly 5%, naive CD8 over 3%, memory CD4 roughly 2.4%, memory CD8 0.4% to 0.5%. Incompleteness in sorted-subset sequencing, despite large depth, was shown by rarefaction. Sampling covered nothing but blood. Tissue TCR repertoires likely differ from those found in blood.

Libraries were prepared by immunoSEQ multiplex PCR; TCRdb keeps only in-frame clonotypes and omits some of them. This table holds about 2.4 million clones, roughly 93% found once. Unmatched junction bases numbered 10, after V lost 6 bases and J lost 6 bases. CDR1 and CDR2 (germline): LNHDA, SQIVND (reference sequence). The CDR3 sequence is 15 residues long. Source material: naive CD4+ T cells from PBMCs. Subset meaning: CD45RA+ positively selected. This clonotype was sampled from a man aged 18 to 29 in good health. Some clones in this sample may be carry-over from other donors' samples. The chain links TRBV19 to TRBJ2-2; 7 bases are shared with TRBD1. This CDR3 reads CASSLDRVAAGELFF. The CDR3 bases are TGTGCCAGTAGCCTCGACAGGGTGGCGGCCGGGGAGCTGTTTTTT.